These 9 T cell receptor beta chains were sequenced from one sample in a study of CD8 T cells in ankylosing spondylitis. Notes on the study in general: Apparently characteristic of ankylosing spondylitis blood was a TCR beta motif (about 8 highly homologous variants).

The antigens these receptors bind are not known. In TCRdb, the 5' RACE reads were re-called with MiXCR into one record per CDR3 protein. Of over 400,000 distinct CDR3 sequences listed, 25% to 30% were seen once; the top ten hold 0.89%. The specimen was blood, either unsorted or a sorted T cell fraction (not recorded which). All receptors come from a male donor with ankylosing spondylitis.

This clonotype has only a few counts. This chain's CDR3 is CASSQQGEGNQPQHF. The CDR3 nucleotides are TGTGCCAGCAGCCAACAGGGGGAAGGGAATCAGCCCCAGCATTTT. This chain uses TRBV11-2 with TRBJ1-5, with 8 nucleotides matching TRBD1. Unmatched junction bases numbered 7, after V lost 5 bases and J lost 4 bases. CDR1 is SGHAT, CDR2 FQNNGV, per germline. The CDR3 is made up of 15 amino acids. Together with reference TRBV11-2 and TRBJ1-5, the CDR3 gives the full variable domain: EAGVAQSPRYKIIEKRQSVAFWCNPISGHATLYWYQQILGQGPKLLIQFQNNGVVDDSQLPKDRFSAERLKGVDSTLKIQPAKLEDSAVYLCASSQQGEGNQPQHFGDGTRLSIL.

The rearrangement joins TRBV25-1 to TRBJ2-1; 10 bases line up with TRBD2. This CDR3 contains 17 residues. CDR1 and CDR2 from the germline V gene are MGHDK and SYGVNS. With 3 bases clipped from V and 3 bases from J, the junction kept 8 bases outside the gene matches. CDR3 sequence reads: CASSDSSGRRGYNEQFF. DNA of the CDR3: TGTGCCAGCAGTGATTCTAGCGGGAGAAGGGGCTACAATGAGCAGTTCTTC.

V and J are TRBV5-1 and TRBJ2-2; D is unclear. CDR3 length: 13 amino acids. Trimming stripped 7 bases from V and 1 base from J, with 8 bases between. Germline assignment: CDR1 SGHRS and CDR2 YFSETQ. The CDR3 nucleotides are TGCGCCAGCCGCCCCGAGAACACCGGGGAGCTGTTTTTT. Its protein product is CASRPENTGELFF.

This chain joins TRBV7-2 and TRBJ1-3; weak D call: TRBD1 (5 bases). The CDR3 spans 14 residues. Trimming stripped 3 bases from V and 2 bases from J, with 8 bases between. CDR1 is SGHTA, CDR2 FQGNSA, per germline. The CDR3 protein is CASSFAGPGNTIYF. The CDR3 region has the DNA TGTGCCAGCAGCTTTGCAGGGCCTGGAAACACCATATATTTT.

This clonotype came up once. The chain employs TRBV5-1 and TRBJ2-1, with D perhaps assigned TRBD1 or TRBD2 (5 bases each). The CDR3 extends over 16 amino acids. V shed 4 bases and J shed 4 bases, with 18 bases lying between them. Germline V gene lookup returns CDR1 SGHRS and CDR2 YFSETQ. The CDR3 here is CASSPTTGRSYNEQFF. CDR3 nucleotides: TGCGCCAGCAGCCCCACCACGGGACGGAGTTACAATGAGCAGTTCTTC.

The rearrangement uses TRBV20-1 and TRBJ2-1; 16 bases match TRBD2. The trim removed 6 bases at V and 4 bases at J, leaving 0 bases unmatched. Germline V gene lookup returns CDR1 DFQATT and CDR2 SNEGSKA (reference sequence). The CDR3 length is 14 residues. Here the CDR3 reads CSAGLAGGYNEQFF. The CDR3 coding sequence is TGCAGTGCGGGACTAGCGGGGGGGTACAATGAGCAGTTCTTC.

This rearrangement joins TRBV29-1 to TRBJ1-1, with D hard to call. CDR1 is SQVTM, CDR2 ANQGSEA, per germline. The ends were cut back, 7 bases at V and 3 bases at J, with 12 bases in the middle. This CDR3 is 12 amino acids long. The CDR3 reads CSALRADTEAFF. CDR3 nucleotide sequence: TGCAGCGCTCTGAGGGCTGACACTGAAGCTTTCTTT.

The table lists this clonotype with a few counts. The chain joins TRBV12-3 or TRBV12-4 to TRBJ2-2; 7 bases match TRBD1. V dropped 6 bases and J dropped 7; count of bases not matched to a gene: 5. The CDR3 covers 13 residues. In DNA, the CDR3 is TGTGCCAGCAGCCCGACAGGGTTCGGGGAGCTGTTTTTT. Translated, it gives CASSPTGFGELFF.

The chain uses TRBV5-1 and TRBJ2-1; 7 positions match TRBD2. The CDR3 consists of 17 residues. Germline loops: CDR1 SGHRS, CDR2 YFSETQ. The trim removed 3 bases at V and 8 bases at J, leaving 17 bases unmatched. In DNA form, the CDR3 reads TGCGCCAGCAGCTATTTCTCTAGCGGAACATACAATGATGAGCAGTTCTTC. Translation gives CASSYFSSGTYNDEQFF.